Sequencing of this T cell receptor (beta chain) was carried out in a study of cytomegalovirus exposure and HLA in healthy donors. Study overall: There were approximately 80 million unique TCRs (from HLA-typed donors) in an early data release. General study results and limits: Owing to their indistinguishability, certain V segments, notably TRBV6-2 and TRBV6-3, were excluded.

PCR involved 60 Vbeta and 13 Jbeta primers. Only in-frame clones appear in the TCRdb table, and some are missing; sequencing was by immunoSEQ multiplex PCR. The sample includes about 200,000 clones, around 64% of them seen just once. In the case of this clone: Its specificity is unknown.

From germline, CDR1 is SGHRS and CDR2 YFSETQ. The trim removed 0 bases at V and 2 bases at J, leaving 0 bases unmatched. CDR3 length: 15 amino acids. The receptor's source is a man in his forties in good health and CMV-seropositive. The V call is TRBV5-1, the J call TRBJ2-5; 11 positions agree with TRBD2. Sequencing used PBMCs. The CDR3 region is CASSLGLAGQETQYF. CDR3 nucleotide sequence: TGCGCCAGCAGCTTGGGACTAGCGGGGCAAGAGACCCAGTACTTC.